One and the same sample provided the 2 T cell receptor beta chains below, sequenced in a study of blood T cells in healthy people across ages. It was with a sample-barcoded 5' primer and a J-beta primer mix that a second PCR of roughly 7 to 12 cycles was run. Each CDR3 protein gets one entry after TCRdb re-called the 5' RACE reads with MiXCR. This table holds some 1.1 million distinct CDR3 sequences, more than 30% found once. The sequenced sample consisted of blood. All receptors come from a man younger than 35 in good health.

The rearrangement uses TRBV6-4 and TRBJ1-5; 8 nucleotides align to TRBD1. Germline-derived CDR1 and CDR2 are MRHNA and SNTAGT. V gave up 7 bases and J gave up 10 bases; unmatched junction bases: 12. This CDR3 has 14 amino acids. CDR3 sequence: CASIARDRTGPQHF. CDR3 DNA: TGTGCCAGCATCGCCCGGGACAGGACTGGCCCCCAGCATTTT.

The sample holds a few counts of this clonotype. The V gene is TRBV2, the J gene TRBJ1-1, with D possibly being TRBD1 (6 bases). Trimming took 6 bases from V and 6 from J, leaving 14 bases between them. CDR1 is SNHLY and CDR2 is FYNNEI in the germline V gene. The CDR3 is made up of 13 amino acids. The CDR3 DNA follows: TGTGCCAGCAGCCTGACAGGTCCCGCTGAAGCTTTCTTT. Translated, it gives CASSLTGPAEAFF.